The T cell receptor (beta chain) under discussion was sequenced for a study of graft-versus-host responses after intestinal transplantation. Study-wide context: Recipients got multivisceral, liver-intestinal, or isolated intestinal transplants.

Findings of the study overall: Allografts of patients with graft-donor T cell macrochimerism showed high graft-versus-host to host-versus-graft clone ratios. Some GvH clones were seen earlier in gut or blood, suggesting intestinal origin.

Profiled with immunoSEQ multiplex PCR; TCRdb holds only in-frame clones, not every one. The sample shows more than 70,000 clones, around 92% of them seen only once. CDR1 is SGHTA and CDR2 is FQGNSA in the germline V gene. Trimming cost V 4 bases and J 1 base, with 14 bases left between them. The CDR3 runs 17 residues. To note about this clone: What it recognizes is unknown.

The chain joins TRBV7-2 to TRBJ1-6; TRBD1 is a possible D gene (5 bases). This sequence originates from a human donor who was the organ donor for an intestinal transplant. The material was unstimulated CD8+ T cells sorted from spleen or lymph node cells, obtained before transplant. The CDR3, as DNA: TGTGCCAGCAGCTATACTCGGGGGAGGTCCTATAATTCACCCCTCCACTTT. Encoded protein: CASSYTRGRSYNSPLHF.